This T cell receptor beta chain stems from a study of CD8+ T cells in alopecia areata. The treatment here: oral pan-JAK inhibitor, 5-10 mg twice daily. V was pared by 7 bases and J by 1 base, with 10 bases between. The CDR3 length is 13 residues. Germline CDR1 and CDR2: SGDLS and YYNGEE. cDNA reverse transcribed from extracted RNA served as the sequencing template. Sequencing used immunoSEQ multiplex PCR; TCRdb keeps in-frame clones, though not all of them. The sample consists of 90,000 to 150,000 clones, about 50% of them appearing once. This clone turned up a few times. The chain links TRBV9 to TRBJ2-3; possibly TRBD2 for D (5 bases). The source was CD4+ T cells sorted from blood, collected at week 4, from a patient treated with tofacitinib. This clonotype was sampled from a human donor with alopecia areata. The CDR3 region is CASHEGGTDTQYF. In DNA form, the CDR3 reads TGTGCCAGCCATGAGGGAGGCACAGATACGCAGTATTTT.